This T cell receptor (beta chain) was sequenced in a study of a mutant IDH1 vaccine in newly diagnosed glioma. Study outcomes and limitations: Vaccine-induced responses were seen in 85% to 95% of patients, spanning several MHC alleles.

Concerning this clone itself: Its antigen is not identified.

The time point denotes: baseline, week 1 (first vaccination visit). Treatment here: pre-vaccination baseline after standard-of-care therapy. Repertoires were generated with immunoSEQ multiplex PCR, while TCRdb's copy carries only in-frame clones and drops some. The table has about 34,000 clones, 80% seen once. V lost 2 bases and J lost 1, with 11 bases in between. The CDR3 contains 15 residues. CDR1 and CDR2 from the germline V gene are MGHRA and YSYEKL. The sequence derives from a man aged 45 to 65 with glioma. Some clones in this sample may be carry-over from other donors' samples. The sequencing used peripheral blood mononuclear cells (PBMCs), collected from a glioma patient treated with radiotherapy, temozolomide or both. This rearrangement joins TRBV4-1 to TRBJ1-1; D is perhaps TRBD1 (5 bases). The CDR3 region has the DNA TGCGCCAGCAGCCAATTAGTTGGGGGGAACACTGAAGCTTTCTTT. It codes for CASSQLVGGNTEAFF.